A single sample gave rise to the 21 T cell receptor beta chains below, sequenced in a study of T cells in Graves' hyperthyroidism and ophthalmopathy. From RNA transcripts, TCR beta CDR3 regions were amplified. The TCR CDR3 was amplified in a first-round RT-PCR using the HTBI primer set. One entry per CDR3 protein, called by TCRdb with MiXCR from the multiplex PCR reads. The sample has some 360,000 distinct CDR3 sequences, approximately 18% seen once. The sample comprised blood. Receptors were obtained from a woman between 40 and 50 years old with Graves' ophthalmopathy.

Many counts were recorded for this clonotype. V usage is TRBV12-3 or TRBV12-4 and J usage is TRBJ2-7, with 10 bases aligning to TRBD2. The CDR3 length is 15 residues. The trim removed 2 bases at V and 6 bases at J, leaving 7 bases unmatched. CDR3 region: CASSLWLAGVGEQYF. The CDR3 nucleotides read TGTGCCAGCAGTTTATGGCTAGCGGGAGTCGGCGAGCAGTACTTC.

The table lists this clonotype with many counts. CDR3 nucleotide sequence: TGTGCCAGTAGTATGGCAGGATCCTACGAGCAGTACTTC. Protein product: CASSMAGSYEQYF. The chain employs TRBV19 and TRBJ2-7; D call uncertain. Germline V CDR1 and CDR2: LNHDA, SQIVND (reference sequence). V shed 3 bases and J shed 1 base, with 7 bases lying between them. This CDR3 has 13 amino acids.

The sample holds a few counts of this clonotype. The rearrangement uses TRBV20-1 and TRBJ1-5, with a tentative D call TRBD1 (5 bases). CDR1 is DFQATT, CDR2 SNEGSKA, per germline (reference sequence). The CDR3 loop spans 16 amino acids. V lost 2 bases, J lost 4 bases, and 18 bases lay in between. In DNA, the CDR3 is TGCAGTGCTAGATGGAATCGGGGGACTGAGAATCAGCCCCAGCATTTT. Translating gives CSARWNRGTENQPQHF.

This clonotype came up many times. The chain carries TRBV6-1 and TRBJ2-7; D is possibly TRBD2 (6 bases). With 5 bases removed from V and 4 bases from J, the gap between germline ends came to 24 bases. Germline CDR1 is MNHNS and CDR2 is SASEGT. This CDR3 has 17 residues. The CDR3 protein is CASSRIPLFGRSYEQYF. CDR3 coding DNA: TGTGCCAGCAGTCGAATCCCCCTATTCGGGAGATCTTACGAGCAGTACTTC.

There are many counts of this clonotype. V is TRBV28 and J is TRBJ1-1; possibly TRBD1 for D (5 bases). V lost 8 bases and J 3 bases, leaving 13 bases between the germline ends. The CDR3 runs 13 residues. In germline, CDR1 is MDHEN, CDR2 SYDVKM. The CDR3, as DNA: TGTGCCAGCCACCTTTGGGGCGACACTGAAGCTTTCTTT. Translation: CASHLWGDTEAFF.

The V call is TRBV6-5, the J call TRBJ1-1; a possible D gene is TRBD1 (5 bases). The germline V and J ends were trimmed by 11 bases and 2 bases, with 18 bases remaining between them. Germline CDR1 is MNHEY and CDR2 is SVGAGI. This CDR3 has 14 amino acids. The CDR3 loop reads CAGGYGQINTEAFF. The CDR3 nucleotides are TGTGCCGGCGGTTACGGACAAATAAACACTGAAGCTTTCTTT.

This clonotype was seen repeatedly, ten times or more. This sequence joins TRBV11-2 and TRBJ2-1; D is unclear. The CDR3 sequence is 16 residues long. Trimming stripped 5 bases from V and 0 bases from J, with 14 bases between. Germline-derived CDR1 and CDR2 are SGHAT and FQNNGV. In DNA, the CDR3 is TGTGCCAGCAGCCCCCGAGGAGTTCCCTCCTACAATGAGCAGTTCTTC. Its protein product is CASSPRGVPSYNEQFF.

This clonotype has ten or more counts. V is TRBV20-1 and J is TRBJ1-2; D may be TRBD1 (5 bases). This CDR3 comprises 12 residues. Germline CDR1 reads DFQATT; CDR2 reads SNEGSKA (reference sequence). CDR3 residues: CSVRDPGYGYTF. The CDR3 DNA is TGCAGCGTACGGGACCCGGGCTATGGCTACACCTTC.

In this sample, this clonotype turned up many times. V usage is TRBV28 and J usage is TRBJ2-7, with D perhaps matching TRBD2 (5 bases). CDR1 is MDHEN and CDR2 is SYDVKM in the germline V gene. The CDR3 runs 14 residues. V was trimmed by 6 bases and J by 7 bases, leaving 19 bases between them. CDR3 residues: CASRGDVSLLEQYF. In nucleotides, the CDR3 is TGTGCCAGCAGGGGAGACGTGTCCCTATTGGAGCAGTACTTC.

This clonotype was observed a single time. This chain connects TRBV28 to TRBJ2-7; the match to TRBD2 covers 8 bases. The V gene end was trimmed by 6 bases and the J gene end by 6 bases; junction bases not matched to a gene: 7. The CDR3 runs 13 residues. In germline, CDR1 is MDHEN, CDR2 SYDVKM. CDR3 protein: CASSGGAPLEQYF. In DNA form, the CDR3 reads TGTGCCAGCAGCGGGGGGGCCCCTCTCGAGCAGTACTTC.

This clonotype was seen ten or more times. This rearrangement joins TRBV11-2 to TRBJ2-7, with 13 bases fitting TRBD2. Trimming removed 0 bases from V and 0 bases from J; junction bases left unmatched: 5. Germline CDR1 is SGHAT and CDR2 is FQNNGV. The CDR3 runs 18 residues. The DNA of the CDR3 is TGTGCCAGCAGCTTAGATCTAAGACTAGCGGGAGGCTCCTACGAGCAGTACTTC. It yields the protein CASSLDLRLAGGSYEQYF.

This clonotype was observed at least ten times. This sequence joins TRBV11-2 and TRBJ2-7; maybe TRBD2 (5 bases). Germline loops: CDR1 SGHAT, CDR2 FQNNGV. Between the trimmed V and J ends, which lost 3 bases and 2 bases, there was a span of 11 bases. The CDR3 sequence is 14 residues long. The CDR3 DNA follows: TGTGCCAGCAGCTTCACGGGGATAACCTACGAGCAGTACTTC. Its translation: CASSFTGITYEQYF.

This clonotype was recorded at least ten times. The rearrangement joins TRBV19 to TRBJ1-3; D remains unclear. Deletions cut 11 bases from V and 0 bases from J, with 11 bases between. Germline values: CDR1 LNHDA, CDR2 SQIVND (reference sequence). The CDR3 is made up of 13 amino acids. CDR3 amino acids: CAGAPASGNTIYF. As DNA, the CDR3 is TGTGCCGGAGCCCCCGCCTCTGGAAACACCATATATTTT.

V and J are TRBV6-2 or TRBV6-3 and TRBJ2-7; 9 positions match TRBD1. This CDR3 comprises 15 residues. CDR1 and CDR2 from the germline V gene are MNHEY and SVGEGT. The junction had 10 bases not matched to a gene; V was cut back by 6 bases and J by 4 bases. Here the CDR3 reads CASSPGTGKWYEQYF. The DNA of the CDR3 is TGTGCCAGCAGCCCTGGGACAGGGAAGTGGTACGAGCAGTACTTC.

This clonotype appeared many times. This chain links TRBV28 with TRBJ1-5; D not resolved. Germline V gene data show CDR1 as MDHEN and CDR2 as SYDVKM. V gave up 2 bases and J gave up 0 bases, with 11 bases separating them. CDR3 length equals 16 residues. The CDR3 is CASSLHGGNSNQPQHF. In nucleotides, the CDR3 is TGTGCCAGCAGTTTACACGGTGGGAATAGCAATCAGCCCCAGCATTTT.

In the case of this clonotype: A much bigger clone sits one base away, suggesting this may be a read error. DNA of the CDR3: TGTGCCAGCAGCTTCAGTAGGGGTGGGGGGCTTGACTATGGCTACACCTTC. It specifies CASSFSRGGGLDYGYTF. The chain employs TRBV11-1 and TRBJ1-2; TRBD1 is a possible D gene (6 bases). Germline values: CDR1 SGHAT, CDR2 FQDESV (reference sequence). The CDR3 is made up of 17 amino acids. V shed 3 bases and J shed 3 bases, with 20 bases lying between them.

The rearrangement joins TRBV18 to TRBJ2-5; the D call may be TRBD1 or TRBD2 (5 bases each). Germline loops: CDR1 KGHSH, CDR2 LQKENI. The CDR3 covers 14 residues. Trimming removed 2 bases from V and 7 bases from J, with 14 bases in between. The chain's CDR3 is CASSPERGTGTQYF. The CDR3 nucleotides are TGTGCCAGCTCACCAGAACGAGGGACGGGGACCCAGTACTTC.

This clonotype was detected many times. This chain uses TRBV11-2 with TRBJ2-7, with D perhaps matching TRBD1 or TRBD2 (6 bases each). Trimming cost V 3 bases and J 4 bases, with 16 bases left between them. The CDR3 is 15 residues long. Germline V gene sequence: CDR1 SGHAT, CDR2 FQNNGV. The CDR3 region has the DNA TGTGCCAGCAGCTTGGGCCCGGGGGCCATATACGAGCAGTACTTC. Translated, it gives CASSLGPGAIYEQYF.

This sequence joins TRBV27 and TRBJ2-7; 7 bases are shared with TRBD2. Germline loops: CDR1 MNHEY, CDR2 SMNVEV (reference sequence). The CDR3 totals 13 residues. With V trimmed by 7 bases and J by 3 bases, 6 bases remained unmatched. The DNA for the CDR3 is TGTGCCAGCAAAACTAGCGAAGACTACGAGCAGTACTTC. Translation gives CASKTSEDYEQYF.

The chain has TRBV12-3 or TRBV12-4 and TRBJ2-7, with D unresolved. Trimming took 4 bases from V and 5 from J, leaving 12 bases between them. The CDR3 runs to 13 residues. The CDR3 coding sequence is TGTGCCAGCAGTTGGTCGGAGCCCCACGAGCAGTACTTC. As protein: CASSWSEPHEQYF.

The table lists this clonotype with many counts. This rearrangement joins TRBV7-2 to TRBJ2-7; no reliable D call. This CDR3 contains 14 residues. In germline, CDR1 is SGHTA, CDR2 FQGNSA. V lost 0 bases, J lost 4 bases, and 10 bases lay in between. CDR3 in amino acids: CASSLAAIGYEQYF. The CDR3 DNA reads TGTGCCAGCAGCTTAGCGGCGATTGGGTACGAGCAGTACTTC.